This entry concerns a single T cell receptor (beta chain). Its cognate antigen is unknown. TCR beta CDR3 amplification used RNA transcripts. The first round was an RT-PCR with HTBI primers, and the second round was a multiplex PCR. TCRdb reprocessed the multiplex PCR reads with MiXCR, giving one entry per CDR3 protein. The sample holds hundreds of thousands of distinct CDR3 sequences; approximately 21% are singletons and the top ten take approximately 7%. The source of the sample is a study of Graves' ophthalmopathy and Graves' hyperthyroidism. Broader study findings: Discriminating ophthalmopathy from stable hyperthyroidism, a 13-signature model attained a sensitivity of about 90% and a specificity of about 83%.

Germline loops: CDR1 MGHRA, CDR2 YSYEKL. The CDR3 runs to 14 residues. Trimming removed 0 bases from V and 4 bases from J, with 9 bases in between. This rearrangement joins TRBV4-1 to TRBJ1-2; D is ambiguous. Material for sequencing was peripheral blood. This TCR was sampled from a woman aged 18-35 years with stable Graves' hyperthyroidism. Some clones in this sample may be carry-over from other donors' samples. The CDR3 region is CASSQDLRTYGYTF. The CDR3 DNA follows: TGCGCCAGCAGCCAAGACCTGAGGACCTATGGCTACACCTTC.